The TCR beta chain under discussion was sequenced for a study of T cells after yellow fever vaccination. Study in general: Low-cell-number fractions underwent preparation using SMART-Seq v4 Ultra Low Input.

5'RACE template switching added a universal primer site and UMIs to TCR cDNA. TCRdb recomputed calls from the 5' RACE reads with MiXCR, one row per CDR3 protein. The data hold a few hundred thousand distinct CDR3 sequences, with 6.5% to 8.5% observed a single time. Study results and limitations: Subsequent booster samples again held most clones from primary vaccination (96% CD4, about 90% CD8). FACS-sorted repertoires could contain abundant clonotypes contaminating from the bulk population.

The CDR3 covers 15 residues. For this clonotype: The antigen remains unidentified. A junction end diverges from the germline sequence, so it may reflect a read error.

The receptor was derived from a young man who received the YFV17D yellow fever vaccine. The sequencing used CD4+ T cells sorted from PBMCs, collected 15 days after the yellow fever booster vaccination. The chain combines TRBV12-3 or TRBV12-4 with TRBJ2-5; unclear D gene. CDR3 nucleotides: TGTGACAGCAGTCTTGTGGGTACGGTAGAAGAGACCCAGTACTTC. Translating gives CDSSLVGTVEETQYF.